The 13 T cell receptor beta chains below all came from one sample that was sequenced in a study of shared clonotypes between healthy human individuals (dated by TCRdb to 2018 to 2020). Libraries were built with the immunoSEQ multiplex PCR assay. TCRdb stores this immuneACCESS table with in-frame sequences only. Part of the clones is absent; in the studies checked, under half of the shortfall reflects unresolved V genes, and no reason is known for the rest. The sample profile shows about 600,000 clones; 95% to 96% of them were found once. Of the sample, 0.11% falls within the top ten clones. For the CD8 naive samples, CD45RO-negative cells were positively selected for CCR7, yielding a CD45RA+CCR7+ population from which TemRA cells were excluded. What was sequenced was naive CD8+ T cells sorted from blood. The cell subset or site label for this specimen denotes: CD45RA+CCR7+. These receptors all stem from a woman aged 30 to 39 in good health.

The chain couples TRBV2 to TRBJ2-2; D uncertain. CDR3 size: 11 residues. V shed 3 bases and J shed 6 bases, with 2 bases lying between them. Germline lookup yields CDR1 SNHLY and CDR2 FYNNEI. The CDR3 sequence: CASSDPGELFF. CDR3 nucleotide sequence: TGTGCCAGCAGTGATCCCGGGGAGCTGTTTTTT.

This chain uses TRBV27 with TRBJ2-7, with D possibly TRBD1 on 5 matching bases. This CDR3 contains 14 residues. Germline V gene lookup returns CDR1 MNHEY and CDR2 SMNVEV (reference sequence). The V end was cut by 0 bases, the J end by 7 bases, with 13 bases between. CDR3 nucleotides: TGTGCCAGCAGTTTATCGGCAGGGTGGGAAGAGCAGTACTTC. This translates into CASSLSAGWEEQYF.

The V gene is TRBV28, the J gene TRBJ2-7; D gene unclear. This CDR3 is 14 amino acids long. Trimming stripped 5 bases from V and 0 bases from J, with 11 bases between. Germline values: CDR1 MDHEN, CDR2 SYDVKM. The CDR3 region is CASSTTLSSYEQYF. The CDR3 DNA is TGTGCCAGCAGTACCACATTGAGCTCCTACGAGCAGTACTTC.

This chain links TRBV27 with TRBJ2-1; TRBD2 is a possible D gene (5 bases). CDR1 is MNHEY, CDR2 SMNVEV, per germline (reference sequence). CDR3 length: 15 residues. The V gene lost 1 base and the J gene lost 5 bases, with 12 bases spanning the gap. The CDR3 DNA sequence: TGTGCCAGCAGTTTATGGCCAGCGGAAGACAATGAGCAGTTCTTC. This gives the protein CASSLWPAEDNEQFF.

This clone was counted a few times. The sample contains more than one DNA sequence encoding this CDR3. The V call is TRBV20-1, the J call TRBJ2-7; tentative D call: TRBD1 (6 bases). The CDR3 covers 11 residues. Germline CDR1 and CDR2: DFQATT and SNEGSKA (reference sequence). Between the trimmed V and J ends, which lost 6 bases and 3 bases, there was a span of 9 bases. CDR3 loop: CSAPDSYEQYF. In DNA, the CDR3 is TGCAGTGCCCCGGACAGCTACGAGCAGTACTTC.

The chain couples TRBV27 to TRBJ2-7, with a possible D match to TRBD2 (5 bases). The V end was cut by 0 bases, the J end by 3 bases, with 9 bases between. Germline CDR1 reads MNHEY; CDR2 reads SMNVEV (reference sequence). The CDR3 is 14 amino acids. CDR3 residues: CASSLSSGLYEQYF. In DNA, the CDR3 is TGTGCCAGCAGTTTATCGTCAGGACTCTACGAGCAGTACTTC.

This sequence joins TRBV5-4 and TRBJ2-7; TRBD1 matches 9 bases. Trimming cost V 5 bases and J 2 bases; bases outside gene matches: 14. CDR1 and CDR2 from the germline V gene are SGHNT and YYREEE (reference sequence). This CDR3 has 17 residues. CDR3 bases: TGTGCCAGCAGTTCTTACCCCCGGGACAGGGTACCCTACGAGCAGTACTTC. Translation gives CASSSYPRDRVPYEQYF.

V and J are TRBV19 and TRBJ2-7, with D perhaps TRBD1 (6 bases). V lost 9 bases and J lost 2, with 14 bases in between. Germline V CDR1 and CDR2: LNHDA, SQIVND (reference sequence). The CDR3 spans 13 residues. The chain's CDR3 is CASRTDDTYEQYF. In nucleotides, the CDR3 is TGTGCCAGCCGGACAGATGACACCTACGAGCAGTACTTC. Full variable domain (outside the CDR3, taken from reference TRBV19 and TRBJ2-7): DGGITQSPKYLFRKEGQNVTLSCEQNLNHDAMYWYRQDPGQGLRLIYYSQIVNDFQKGDIAEGYSVSREKKESFPLTVTSAQKNPTAFYLCASRTDDTYEQYFGPGTRLTVT.

About this clone itself: The sample holds other DNA sequences that translate to the same CDR3. J is TRBJ2-7 and V is TRBV5-1, with 11 bases aligning to TRBD2. The CDR3 is 16 amino acids. The junction had 2 bases not matched to a gene; V was cut back by 0 bases and J by 0 bases. Germline lookup yields CDR1 SGHRS and CDR2 YFSETQ. CDR3 in amino acids: CASSLGLAGGSYEQYF. For the CDR3, the DNA is TGCGCCAGCAGCTTGGGTCTAGCGGGGGGCTCCTACGAGCAGTACTTC.

The chain recombines TRBV7-8 with TRBJ2-7, with TRBD1 matching 8 bases. CDR1 and CDR2 (germline): SGHVS, FQNEAQ. V was clipped by 4 bases and J by 4 bases; unmatched bases: 9. This CDR3 has 15 residues. The CDR3 region has the DNA TGTGCCAGCAGCTGGGGGACAGGTACTTTATACGAGCAGTACTTC. Encoded protein: CASSWGTGTLYEQYF.

CDR3 amino acids: CASSSDPHRGIREQYF. DNA for the CDR3: TGTGCCAGCAGTTCAGACCCTCACAGGGGAATAAGGGAGCAGTACTTC. V is TRBV27 and J is TRBJ2-7; TRBD1 agrees at 7 bases. The CDR3 runs to 16 residues. The junction had 16 bases not matched to a gene; V was cut back by 4 bases and J by 7 bases. Germline V CDR1 and CDR2: MNHEY, SMNVEV (reference sequence).

J is TRBJ2-2 and V is TRBV7-9; D might be TRBD2 (5 bases). Germline loops: CDR1 SEHNR, CDR2 FQNEAQ (reference sequence). The CDR3 extends over 15 amino acids. Between the trimmed V and J ends, which lost 1 base and 4 bases, there was a span of 10 bases. CDR3 DNA: TGTGCCAGCAGCTTAGTCTTAGGAGGCACCGGGGAGCTGTTTTTT. This encodes CASSLVLGGTGELFF. Filled out from reference TRBV7-9 and TRBJ2-2, the complete variable domain reads DTGVSQNPRHKITKRGQNVTFRCDPISEHNRLYWYRQTLGQGPEFLTYFQNEAQLEKSRLLSDRFSAERPKGSFSTLEIQRTEQGDSAMYLCASSLVLGGTGELFFGEGSRLTVL.

J is TRBJ2-3 and V is TRBV28, with 7 bases identical to TRBD1. Germline lookup yields CDR1 MDHEN and CDR2 SYDVKM. V gave up 5 bases and J gave up 2 bases; unmatched junction bases: 10. The CDR3 is 16 residues long. The CDR3 DNA reads as TGTGCCAGCAGTACCGGGCGAGGGGGCACCACAGATACGCAGTATTTT. Translating it yields CASSTGRGGTTDTQYF.